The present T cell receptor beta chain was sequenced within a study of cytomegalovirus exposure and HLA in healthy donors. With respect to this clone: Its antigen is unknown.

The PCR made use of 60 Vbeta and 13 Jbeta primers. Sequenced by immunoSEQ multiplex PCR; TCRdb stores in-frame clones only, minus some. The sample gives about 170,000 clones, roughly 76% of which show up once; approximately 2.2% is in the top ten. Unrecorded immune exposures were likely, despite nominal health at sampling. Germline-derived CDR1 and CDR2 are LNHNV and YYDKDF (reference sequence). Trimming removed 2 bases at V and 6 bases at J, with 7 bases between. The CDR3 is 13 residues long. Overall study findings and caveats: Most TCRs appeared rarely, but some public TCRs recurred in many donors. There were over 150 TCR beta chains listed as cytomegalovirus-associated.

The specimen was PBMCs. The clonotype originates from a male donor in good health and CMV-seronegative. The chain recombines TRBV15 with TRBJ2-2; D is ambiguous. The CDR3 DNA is TGTGCCACCAGCAGATCTACCGCCGGGGAGCTGTTTTTT. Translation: CATSRSTAGELFF.